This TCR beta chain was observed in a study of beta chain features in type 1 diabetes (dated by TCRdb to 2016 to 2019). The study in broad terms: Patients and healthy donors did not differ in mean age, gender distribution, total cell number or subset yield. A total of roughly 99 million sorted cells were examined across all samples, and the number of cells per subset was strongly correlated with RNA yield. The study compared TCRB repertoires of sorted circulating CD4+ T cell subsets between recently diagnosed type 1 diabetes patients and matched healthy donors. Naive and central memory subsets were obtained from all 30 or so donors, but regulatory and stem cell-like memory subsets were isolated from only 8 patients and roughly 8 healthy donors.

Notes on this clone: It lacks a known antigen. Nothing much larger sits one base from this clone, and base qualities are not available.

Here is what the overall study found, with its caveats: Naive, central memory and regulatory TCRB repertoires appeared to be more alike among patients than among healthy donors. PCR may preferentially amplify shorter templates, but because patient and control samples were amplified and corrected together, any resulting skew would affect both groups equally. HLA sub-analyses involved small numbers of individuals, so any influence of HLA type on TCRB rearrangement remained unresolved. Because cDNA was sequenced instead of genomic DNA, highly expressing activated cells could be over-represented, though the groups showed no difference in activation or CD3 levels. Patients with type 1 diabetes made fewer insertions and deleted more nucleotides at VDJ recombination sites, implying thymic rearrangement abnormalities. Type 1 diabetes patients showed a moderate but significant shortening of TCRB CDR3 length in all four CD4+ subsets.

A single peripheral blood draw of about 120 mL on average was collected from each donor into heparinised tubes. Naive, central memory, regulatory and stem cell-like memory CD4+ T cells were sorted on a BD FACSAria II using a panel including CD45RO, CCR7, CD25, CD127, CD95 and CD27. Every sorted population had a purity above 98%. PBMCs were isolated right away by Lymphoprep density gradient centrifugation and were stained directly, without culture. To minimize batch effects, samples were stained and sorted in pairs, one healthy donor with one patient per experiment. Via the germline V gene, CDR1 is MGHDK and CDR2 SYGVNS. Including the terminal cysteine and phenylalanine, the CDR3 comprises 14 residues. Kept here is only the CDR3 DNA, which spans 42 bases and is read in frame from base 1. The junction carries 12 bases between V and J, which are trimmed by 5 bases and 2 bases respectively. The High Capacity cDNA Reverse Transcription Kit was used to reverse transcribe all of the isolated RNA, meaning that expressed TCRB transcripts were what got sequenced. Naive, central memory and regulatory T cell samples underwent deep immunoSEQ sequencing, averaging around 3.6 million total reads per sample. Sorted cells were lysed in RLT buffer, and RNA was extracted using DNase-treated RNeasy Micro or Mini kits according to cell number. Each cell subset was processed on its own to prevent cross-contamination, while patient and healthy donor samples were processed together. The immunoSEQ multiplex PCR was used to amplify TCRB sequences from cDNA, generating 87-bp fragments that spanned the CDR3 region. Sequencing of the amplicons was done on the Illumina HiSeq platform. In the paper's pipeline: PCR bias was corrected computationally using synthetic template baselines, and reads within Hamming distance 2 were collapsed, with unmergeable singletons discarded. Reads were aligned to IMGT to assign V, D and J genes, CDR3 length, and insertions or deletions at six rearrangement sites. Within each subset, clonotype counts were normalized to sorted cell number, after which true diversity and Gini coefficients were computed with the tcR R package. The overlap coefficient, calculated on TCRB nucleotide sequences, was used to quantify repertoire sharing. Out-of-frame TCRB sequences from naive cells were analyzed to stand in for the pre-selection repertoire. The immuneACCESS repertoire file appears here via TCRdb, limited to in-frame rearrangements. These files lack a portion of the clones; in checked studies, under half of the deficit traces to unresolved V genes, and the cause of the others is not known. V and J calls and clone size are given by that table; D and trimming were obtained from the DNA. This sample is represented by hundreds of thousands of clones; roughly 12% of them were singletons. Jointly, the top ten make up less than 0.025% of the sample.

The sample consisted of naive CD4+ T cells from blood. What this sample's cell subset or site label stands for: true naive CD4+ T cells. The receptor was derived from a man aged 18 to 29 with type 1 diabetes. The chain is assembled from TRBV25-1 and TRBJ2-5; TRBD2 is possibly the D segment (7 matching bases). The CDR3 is CASSFRGGQETQYF. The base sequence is TGTGCCAGCAGTTTTAGGGGGGGTCAAGAGACCCAGTACTTC.